These 5 T cell receptor beta chains originate from one sample sequenced in a study of T cell responses to AZD1222 COVID-19 vaccine. Libraries were prepared by immunoSEQ multiplex PCR; TCRdb keeps only in-frame clonotypes and omits some of them. This table has approximately 140,000 clones, just over 90% appearing once. This sample comprised peripheral blood, obtained on day 0 of MenACWY control vaccination. These receptors were collected from an adult in good health.

CDR3 sequence reads: CSARRTGGNTIYF. The CDR3, as DNA: TGCAGCGCTCGAAGGACAGGTGGAAACACCATATATTTT. The rearrangement uses TRBV29-1 and TRBJ1-3; 7 bases map to TRBD1. This CDR3 contains 13 residues. J gave up 3 bases and V 7 bases, and 6 bases lay outside the gene matches. CDR1 and CDR2 from the germline V gene are SQVTM and ANQGSEA.

This rearrangement joins TRBV5-4 to TRBJ2-1; possibly TRBD1 for D (6 bases). The CDR3 length is 11 residues. Germline lookup yields CDR1 SGHNT and CDR2 YYREEE (reference sequence). The V and J ends lost 2 bases and 10 bases respectively, with 7 bases between them. Here the CDR3 DNA reads TGTGCCAGCAGCTTAGACAGGGAGCAGTTCTTC. This codes for CASSLDREQFF.

This sequence joins TRBV4-1 and TRBJ1-2; no clear D gene. With 0 bases removed from V and 4 bases from J, the gap between germline ends came to 9 bases. The germline CDR1 and CDR2 sequences are MGHRA and YSYEKL. The CDR3 is made up of 14 amino acids. DNA of the CDR3: TGCGCCAGCAGCCAAGATTGGGGAGCCTATGGCTACACCTTC. It translates to CASSQDWGAYGYTF.

This sequence joins TRBV15 and TRBJ2-3; D ambiguous. Germline values: CDR1 LNHNV, CDR2 YYDKDF (reference sequence). The CDR3 sequence is 14 residues long. V was shortened by 0 bases and J by 9 bases, with 13 bases between the two germline ends. CDR3 sequence reads: CATSRDRFAPTQYF. The DNA for the CDR3 is TGTGCCACCAGCAGAGATCGGTTTGCACCAACGCAGTATTTT.

This chain links TRBV27 with TRBJ1-5, with D perhaps TRBD1 (5 bases). Trimming took off 7 bases at V and 1 base at J, with 11 bases between the two ends. CDR3 length: 14 residues. The germline V gene encodes CDR1 MNHEY and CDR2 SMNVEV (reference sequence). In nucleotides, the CDR3 is TGTGCCAGCAATTTTTGGGGGAGCAATCAGCCCCAGCATTTT. Translation: CASNFWGSNQPQHF.